This T cell receptor (beta chain) was sequenced during a study of CD8 T cells in Susac syndrome. CD8+ and CD4+ T cells taken from blood had their TCR beta sequenced. The multiple sclerosis controls, all treatment-naive patients, had relapsing-remitting disease that was stable or active. Negative isolation yielded CD8+ and CD4+ T cells; FACS enriched TEMRA cells. Per germline, CDR1 SNHLY and CDR2 FYNNEI. The length of the CDR3 is 15 residues. J lost 3 bases, V lost 4 bases, and 8 bases had no gene match. It was with random hexamers that about 0.45 to 1 ug RNA was reverse transcribed. Each CDR3 protein gets one entry after TCRdb re-called the immunoSEQ multiplex PCR reads with MiXCR. Of 300,000 or so distinct CDR3 sequences detected, roughly nine tenths appear once; the ten largest clones hold more than 0.06%.

The sample comprised CD4+ T cells from PBMCs. V usage is TRBV2 and J usage is TRBJ2-7; 8 bases match TRBD1. The receptor comes from a human donor with multiple sclerosis. Here the CDR3 reads CASSGSTGVDYEQYF. The CDR3 DNA follows: TGTGCCAGCAGTGGTTCGACAGGGGTGGACTACGAGCAGTACTTC.